This record covers a single T cell receptor beta chain. No antigen is known for it. Using viral peptide pools, the ViraFEST assay grew out antigen-specific CD4+ T cells prior to sequencing. The culture ran for approximately 11 days before CD4+ T cells were isolated. Vaccine recipients lacked prior SARS-CoV-2 infection and had negative nucleocapsid antibodies. With approximately 11 ug/ml peptides and around 10 IU/ml IL-2, some 2 million PBMC per well were cultured. Each culture had half its medium swapped for IL-2 medium on days 3 and 7. Measured with immunoSEQ multiplex PCR; TCRdb has only the in-frame clones, and not every one. Of under 55,000 clones listed, more than 75% were seen once; the top ten hold about 6%. The data are from a study of vaccination effects on CD4 cells after COVID-19. The CDR3 extends over 17 amino acids. Trimming removed 3 bases from V and 1 base from J; junction bases left unmatched: 10. The germline gives CDR1 SGHRS, CDR2 YFSETQ.

The clonotype originates from a human donor who received a COVID-19 vaccine. Here the sequenced sample was CD4+ T cells from PBMCs cultured with HCoV-OC43 spike peptides, taken before COVID-19 vaccination. The subset is: HCoV-OC43 spike overlapping peptide pool stimulation. The chain has TRBV5-1 and TRBJ1-2; 9 bases align to TRBD1. CDR3 DNA sequence: TGCGCCAGCAGCTCACCGGGACAGGGCGGGAATAACTATGGCTACACCTTC. This encodes CASSSPGQGGNNYGYTF.